The source of this T cell receptor (beta chain) is a study of cytomegalovirus exposure and HLA in healthy donors. Regarding the study as a whole: Researchers had no immune exposure information except CMV serostatus available.

V was trimmed by 6 bases and J by 5 bases, leaving 22 bases between them. The CDR3 loop spans 15 amino acids. Germline V gene data show CDR1 as SQVTM and CDR2 as ANQGSEA. The PCR employed 60 Vbeta primers together with 13 Jbeta primers. TCRdb keeps only in-frame clones here, not all; method: immunoSEQ multiplex PCR. The sample consists of some 190,000 clones, 70% to 90% of them appearing once. A word on this clone: What it binds is unknown.

The specimen sequenced was PBMCs. The TCR sequence derives from a woman aged 18 to 35 in good health and CMV-seronegative. The chain combines TRBV29-1 with TRBJ2-5, with a weak D call TRBD1 (6 bases). CDR3 region: CSVSRQALARETQYF. DNA for the CDR3: TGCAGCGTCAGTAGACAGGCCCTAGCTAGGGAGACCCAGTACTTC.